This T cell receptor (beta chain) was found in a study of OX40 agonist ivuxolimab in advanced cancers. In the study overall: Patients were dosed with the agonistic anti-OX40 (CD134) antibody ivuxolimab. At 75% to 90% male, the cohort had a mean age of 60 years, ranging from roughly 20 to 90. General study results and limits: Low clonal expansion, among the lowest seen, marked partial responders at 0.1-3.0 mg/kg.

This clone showed up just a few times. Its specificity is not known. Looked up from germline, CDR1 is SEHNR and CDR2 is FQNEAQ (reference sequence). V lost 7 bases to trimming and J lost 10 bases, with 8 bases between them. The CDR3 totals 11 residues. Produced via immunoSEQ multiplex PCR; TCRdb's table is partial and in-frame only. The data show about 58,000 clones, about 85% seen once. The rearrangement joins TRBV7-9 to TRBJ1-6; D call uncertain. The source material was CD4+ or CD8+ T cells sorted from blood, sampled in a trial of the OX40 agonist ivuxolimab. This receptor was taken from an adult with an advanced solid tumor such as melanoma, head and neck, liver or kidney cancer. The CDR3 DNA follows: TGTGCCAGCAAATTCGGATCACCCCTCCACTTT. Translated: CASKFGSPLHF. Full variable domain (missing parts from reference TRBV7-9 and TRBJ1-6): DTGVSQNPRHKITKRGQNVTFRCDPISEHNRLYWYRQTLGQGPEFLTYFQNEAQLEKSRLLSDRFSAERPKGSFSTLEIQRTEQGDSAMYLCASKFGSPLHFGNGTRLTVT.